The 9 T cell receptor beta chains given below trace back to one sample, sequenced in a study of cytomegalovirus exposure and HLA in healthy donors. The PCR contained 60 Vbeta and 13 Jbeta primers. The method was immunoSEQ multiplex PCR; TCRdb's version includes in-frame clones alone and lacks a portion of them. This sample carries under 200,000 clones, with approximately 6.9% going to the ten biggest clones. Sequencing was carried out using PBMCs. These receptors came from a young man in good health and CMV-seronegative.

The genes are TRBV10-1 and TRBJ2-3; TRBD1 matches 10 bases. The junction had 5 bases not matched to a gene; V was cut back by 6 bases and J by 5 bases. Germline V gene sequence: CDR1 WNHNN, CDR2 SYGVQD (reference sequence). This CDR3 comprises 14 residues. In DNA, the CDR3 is TGCGCCAGCAGGGCGACAGGGGGCGAAGATACGCAGTATTTT. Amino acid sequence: CASRATGGEDTQYF.

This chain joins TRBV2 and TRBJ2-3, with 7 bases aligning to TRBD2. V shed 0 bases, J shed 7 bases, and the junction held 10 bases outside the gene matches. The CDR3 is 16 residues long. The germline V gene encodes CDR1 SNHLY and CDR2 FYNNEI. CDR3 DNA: TGTGCCAGCAGTGAAGCTGGGGGAGCGGGGTTGAATACGCAGTATTTT. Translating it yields CASSEAGGAGLNTQYF.

In DNA, the CDR3 is TGTGCCAGTAGTACCTACCGGGACTTTCGCACCGGGGAGCTGTTTTTT. It is translated as CASSTYRDFRTGELFF. The rearrangement uses TRBV19 and TRBJ2-2; D is possibly TRBD2 (6 bases). CDR1 LNHDA and CDR2 SQIVND come from the germline V gene (reference sequence). CDR3 length equals 16 residues. V lost 4 bases and J lost 4, with 16 bases in between.

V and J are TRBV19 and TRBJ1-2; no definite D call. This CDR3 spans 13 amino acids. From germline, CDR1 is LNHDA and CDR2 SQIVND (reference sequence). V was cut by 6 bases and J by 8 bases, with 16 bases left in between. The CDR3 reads CASRKAGGSGYTF. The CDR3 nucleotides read TGTGCCAGTAGAAAGGCGGGTGGGTCGGGCTACACCTTC.

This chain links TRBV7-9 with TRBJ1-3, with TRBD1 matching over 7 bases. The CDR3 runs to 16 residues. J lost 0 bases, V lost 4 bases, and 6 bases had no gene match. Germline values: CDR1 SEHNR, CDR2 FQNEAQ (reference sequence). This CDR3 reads CASSYDRAYSGNTIYF. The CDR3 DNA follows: TGTGCCAGCAGCTACGACAGGGCCTACTCTGGAAACACCATATATTTT.

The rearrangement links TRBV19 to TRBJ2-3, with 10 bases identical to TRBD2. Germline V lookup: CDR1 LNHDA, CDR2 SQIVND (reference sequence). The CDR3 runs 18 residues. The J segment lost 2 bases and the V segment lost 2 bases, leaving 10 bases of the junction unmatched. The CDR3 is CASSITTFGLADTDTQYF. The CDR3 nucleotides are TGTGCCAGTAGTATAACGACCTTTGGACTAGCGGACACAGATACGCAGTATTTT.

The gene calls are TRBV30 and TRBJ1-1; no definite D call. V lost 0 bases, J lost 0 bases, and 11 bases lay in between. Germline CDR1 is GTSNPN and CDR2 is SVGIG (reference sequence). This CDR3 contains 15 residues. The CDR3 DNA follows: TGTGCCTGGAGTGTTTACAGTCCCATGAACACTGAAGCTTTCTTT. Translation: CAWSVYSPMNTEAFF.

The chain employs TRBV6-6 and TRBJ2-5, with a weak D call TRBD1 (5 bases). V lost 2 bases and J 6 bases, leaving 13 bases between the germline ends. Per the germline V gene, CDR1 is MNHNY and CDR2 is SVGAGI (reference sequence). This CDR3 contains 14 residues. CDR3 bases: TGTGCCAGCAGTTACGAGCCAGGGTGGCAGACCCAGTACTTC. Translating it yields CASSYEPGWQTQYF.

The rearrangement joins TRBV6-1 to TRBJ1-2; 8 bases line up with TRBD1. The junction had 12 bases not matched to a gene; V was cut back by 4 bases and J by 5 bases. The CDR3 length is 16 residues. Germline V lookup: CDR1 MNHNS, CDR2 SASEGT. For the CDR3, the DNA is TGTGCCAGCAGTGGTTGGACAGGGCCTGGTTCTTATGGCTACACCTTC. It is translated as CASSGWTGPGSYGYTF.